This is a list of T cell receptor beta chains from one sample in a study of brain T cells in children with intractable seizures. Generated by immunoSEQ multiplex PCR, the TCRdb table keeps only in-frame clones and is missing some. The repertoire holds about 350,000 clones, with 85% to 95% as singletons. This specimen consisted of peripheral blood, obtained about 5 months after surgery. These receptors were taken from a boy under three years old with tuberous sclerosis and intractable seizures. Both conserved end residues are part of each CDR3. The order of the fields is V gene, D gene, clone size, J gene, CDR3 protein, CDR3 DNA. The D gene is left open where the match is weak. Only some rows state a clone size, as once, few, many or a class for expanded clones.

TRBV3-1/TRBV3-2	.	.	TRBJ1-4	CASSQDVEGRKLFF	TGTGCCAGCAGCCAAGATGTTGAAGGGCGGAAACTGTTTTTT
TRBV19	TRBD1	.	TRBJ2-5	CASSILAGGETQYF	TGTGCCAGTAGTATCCTCGCAGGGGGAGAGACCCAGTACTTC
TRBV27	TRBD2	.	TRBJ2-3	CASMAGGVDTQYF	TGTGCCAGCATGGCGGGAGGGGTAGATACGCAGTATTTT
TRBV2	.	once	TRBJ1-2	CASRMMTTNYGYTF	TGTGCCAGCAGGATGATGACAACTAACTATGGCTACACCTTC
TRBV3-1/TRBV3-2	TRBD1	.	TRBJ2-6	CASSRKQGSGANVLTF	TGTGCCAGCAGCCGCAAACAGGGGTCCGGGGCCAACGTCCTGACTTTC
TRBV27	.	.	TRBJ1-2	CASSLFFRASYGYTF	TGTGCCAGCAGTTTATTTTTCAGGGCCTCCTATGGCTACACCTTC
TRBV5-6	.	.	TRBJ2-7	CASSSRWYEQYF	TGTGCCAGCAGCTCACGGTGGTACGAGCAGTACTTC
TRBV29-1	.	.	TRBJ2-1	CSVEDQGGRAYNEQFF	TGCAGCGTTGAAGATCAAGGGGGGAGGGCCTACAATGAGCAGTTCTTC
TRBV5-4	TRBD1	.	TRBJ2-3	CASSLRQGDTQYF	TGTGCCAGCAGCCTAAGACAGGGGGATACGCAGTATTTT
TRBV2	TRBD1	.	TRBJ1-6	CASVTGARSPLHF	TGTGCCAGCGTCACAGGGGCGCGTTCACCCCTCCACTTT
TRBV20-1	.	.	TRBJ2-1	CSVRDYNEQFF	TGCAGTGTTAGGGACTACAATGAGCAGTTCTTC
TRBV7-3	.	.	TRBJ2-1	CASSLRGSEDNEQFF	TGTGCCAGCAGCTTAAGAGGGAGTGAGGACAATGAGCAGTTCTTC
TRBV23-1	.	.	TRBJ2-3	CASSQSGRPARTDTQYF	TGCGCCAGCAGTCAATCCGGTCGGCCGGCCCGCACGGATACGCAGTATTTT
TRBV28	.	.	TRBJ2-1	CASSLWGTNEQFF	TGTGCCAGCAGTTTATGGGGGACCAATGAGCAGTTCTTC
TRBV7-2	.	.	TRBJ2-1	CASSSDRLSTRNEQFF	TGTGCCAGCAGCTCAGACAGGCTTTCGACGAGGAATGAGCAGTTCTTC
TRBV4-1	TRBD1	.	TRBJ1-3	CASSQAGGLTGNTIYF	TGCGCCAGCAGCCAAGCAGGGGGACTGACTGGAAACACCATATATTTT
TRBV10-3	.	.	TRBJ2-5	CAISAQGRGETQYF	TGTGCCATCAGTGCACAGGGACGGGGAGAGACCCAGTACTTC
TRBV5-1	.	.	TRBJ2-7	CASSLGLRRLYEQYF	TGCGCCAGCAGCTTGGGACTCCGAAGATTATACGAGCAGTACTTC
TRBV3-1/TRBV3-2	TRBD1	once	TRBJ1-2	CASSQDHRGDGYTF	TGTGCCAGCAGCCAAGATCACAGGGGAGATGGCTACACCTTC
TRBV5-6	.	.	TRBJ2-7	CASSFRQGRHEQYF	TGTGCCAGCAGCTTTCGGCAGGGGCGGCACGAGCAGTACTTC
TRBV5-1	.	.	TRBJ2-2	CASSSTYNRVPGELFF	TGCGCCAGCAGCTCCACATATAACAGGGTACCCGGGGAGCTGTTTTTT
TRBV7-8	.	.	TRBJ2-7	CASSLARLASKVREQYF	TGTGCCAGCAGCTTAGCGCGTCTAGCTTCTAAGGTACGCGAGCAGTACTTC
TRBV19	.	.	TRBJ1-1	CASIRGLTEAFF	TGTGCCAGTATCCGGGGCCTCACTGAAGCTTTCTTT
TRBV28	.	.	TRBJ1-1	CASSSTENTEAFF	TGTGCCAGCAGTTCGACAGAAAACACTGAAGCTTTCTTT
TRBV11-2	.	.	TRBJ1-5	CASSWGESVNQPQHF	TGTGCCAGCAGCTGGGGCGAGTCGGTCAATCAGCCCCAGCATTTT
TRBV10-3	.	.	TRBJ2-3	CAIRGPQGGDTQYF	TGTGCCATCAGGGGGCCGCAGGGAGGAGATACGCAGTATTTT
TRBV19	TRBD2	.	TRBJ2-1	CASNSGRLAGGNEQFF	TGTGCCAGTAACTCCGGGAGGCTAGCGGGGGGAAATGAGCAGTTCTTC
TRBV24-1	TRBD1	.	TRBJ2-1	CATSESDRASSNEQFF	TGTGCCACCAGTGAGTCGGACAGGGCGTCCTCCAATGAGCAGTTCTTC
TRBV6-1	.	.	TRBJ1-6	CASSEVHWDNSPLHF	TGTGCCAGCAGTGAGGTCCACTGGGATAATTCACCCCTCCACTTT
TRBV11-2	TRBD2	.	TRBJ2-3	CASSLEVLAGVGDTQYF	TGTGCCAGCAGCTTAGAAGTACTAGCGGGAGTAGGGGATACGCAGTATTTT
TRBV19	TRBD1	.	TRBJ1-5	CASSGTGGQPQHF	TGTGCCTCCTCCGGGACAGGGGGTCAGCCCCAGCATTTT
TRBV9	TRBD1	.	TRBJ2-2	CASSEPTGGGTGELFF	TGTGCCAGCAGCGAGCCGACAGGGGGAGGCACCGGGGAGCTGTTTTTT
TRBV19	.	.	TRBJ1-5	CASSIGTVNQPQHF	TGTGCCAGTAGTATTGGTACAGTAAATCAGCCCCAGCATTTT
TRBV12-3/TRBV12-4	.	.	TRBJ1-1	CASSLFSEAFF	TGTGCCAGCAGTTTATTTAGTGAAGCTTTCTTT
TRBV5-8	.	.	TRBJ1-3	CASSGPATLSGNTIYF	TGTGCCAGCAGCGGCCCGGCCACCTTGTCTGGAAACACCATATATTTT
TRBV5-1	.	.	TRBJ2-5	CASSDRTHPGETQYF	TGCGCCAGCAGCGATCGGACTCACCCAGGAGAGACCCAGTACTTC
TRBV6-6	.	.	TRBJ1-1	CASSYTPGPKAFF	TGTGCCAGCAGTTACACACCGGGACCCAAGGCTTTCTTT
TRBV7-3	TRBD2	.	TRBJ2-1	CASSGLVGNEQFF	TGTGCCAGCAGTGGACTAGTTGGTAATGAGCAGTTCTTC
TRBV7-9	.	.	TRBJ2-1	CASSLTIGGGFYNEQFF	TGTGCCAGCAGCTTAACAATAGGTGGTGGATTCTACAATGAGCAGTTCTTC
TRBV10-3	.	.	TRBJ1-2	CAISESGGDSANYGYTF	TGTGCCATCAGTGAGTCGGGAGGGGACTCAGCTAACTATGGCTACACCTTC
TRBV27	.	.	TRBJ1-4	CASSHRGEKLFF	TGTGCCAGCAGCCATAGGGGTGAAAAACTGTTTTTT
TRBV3-1/TRBV3-2	.	.	TRBJ2-1	CASSQTLPGRTYNEQFF	TGTGCCAGCAGCCAAACACTCCCGGGGCGAACCTACAATGAGCAGTTCTTC
TRBV4-2	TRBD2	.	TRBJ2-7	CASSQDFAERETYEQYF	TGTGCCAGCAGCCAAGATTTTGCAGAGCGGGAGACCTACGAGCAGTACTTC
TRBV6-5	.	.	TRBJ2-3	CASSPPTDTNTQYF	TGTGCCAGCAGCCCCCCGACTGACACAAATACGCAGTATTTT
TRBV9	.	.	TRBJ1-1	CASSAEKWDTEAFF	TGTGCCAGCAGCGCTGAGAAGTGGGACACTGAAGCTTTCTTT
TRBV19	.	.	TRBJ2-1	CASSKQGYEQFF	TGTGCCAGTAGTAAACAGGGCTATGAGCAGTTCTTC
TRBV7-9	.	.	TRBJ2-7	CASSRVQYEQYF	TGTGCCAGCAGCCGCGTCCAGTACGAGCAGTACTTC
TRBV7-9	TRBD1	.	TRBJ1-6	CASSLLRQGAHSPLHF	TGTGCCAGCAGCTTACTTCGACAGGGAGCGCATTCACCCCTCCACTTT
TRBV5-6	.	.	TRBJ2-7	CASSIEDSYEQYF	TGTGCCAGCAGCATAGAGGACAGCTACGAGCAGTACTTC
TRBV11-2	TRBD1	.	TRBJ1-1	CASSLVGTAGAFF	TGTGCCAGCAGCTTAGTGGGGACAGCCGGCGCTTTCTTT
TRBV19	.	.	TRBJ1-6	CASSIAHDRGRSPLHF	TGTGCCAGTAGTATCGCCCATGACCGGGGGCGATCACCCCTCCACTTT
TRBV5-7	.	.	TRBJ1-6	CASSLSPLHF	TGTGCCAGCAGCCTCTCACCCCTCCACTTT